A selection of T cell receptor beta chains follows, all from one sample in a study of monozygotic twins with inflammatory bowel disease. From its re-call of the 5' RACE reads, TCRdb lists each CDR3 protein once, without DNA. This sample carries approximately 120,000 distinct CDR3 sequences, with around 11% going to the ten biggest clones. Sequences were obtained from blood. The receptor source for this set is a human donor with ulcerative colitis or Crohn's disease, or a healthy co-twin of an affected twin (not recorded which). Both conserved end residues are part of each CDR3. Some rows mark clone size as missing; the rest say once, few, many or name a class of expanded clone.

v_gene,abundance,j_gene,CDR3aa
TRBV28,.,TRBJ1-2,CASSLFGQGTVNYGYTF
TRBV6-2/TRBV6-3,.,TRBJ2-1,CASSTGTSVYNEQFF
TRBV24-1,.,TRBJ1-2,CATSDSLYGYTF
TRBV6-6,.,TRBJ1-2,CASNSDLRGSYTF
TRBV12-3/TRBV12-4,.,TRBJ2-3,CASRTRDRAPDTQYF
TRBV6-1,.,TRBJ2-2,CASSRDDLNTGELFF
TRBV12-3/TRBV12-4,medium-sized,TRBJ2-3,CASTPGAYTQYF
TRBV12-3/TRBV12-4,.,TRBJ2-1,CASSPRDRGPYNEQFF
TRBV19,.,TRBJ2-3,CASSIDGGATDTQYF
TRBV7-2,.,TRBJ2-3,CASSSPRSQGRTDTQYF
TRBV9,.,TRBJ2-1,CASSIDAGAYNEQFF
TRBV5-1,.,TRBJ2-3,CASSVLAGWADTQYF
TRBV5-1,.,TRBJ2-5,CASSRPSGDETQYF
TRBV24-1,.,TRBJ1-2,CATSAGGAGYGYTF
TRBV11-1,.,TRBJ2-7,CASSLQLAAYEQYF
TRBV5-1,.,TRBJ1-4,CASSPGGLEGGEKLFF
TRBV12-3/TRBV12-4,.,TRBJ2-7,CASSLTEPYEQYF
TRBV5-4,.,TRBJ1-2,CASSNLSGGANYGYTF
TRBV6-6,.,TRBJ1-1,CASSSTGKNTEAFF
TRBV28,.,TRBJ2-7,CASRVGSRGSYEQYF
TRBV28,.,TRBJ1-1,CASLQATNTEAFF
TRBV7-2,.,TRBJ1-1,CASSLMNTEAFF
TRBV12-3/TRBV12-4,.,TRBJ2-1,CASSLSDSYNEQFF
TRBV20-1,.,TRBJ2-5,CSAPAAGGRETQYF
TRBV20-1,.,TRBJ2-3,CSASDRDGASTDTQYF